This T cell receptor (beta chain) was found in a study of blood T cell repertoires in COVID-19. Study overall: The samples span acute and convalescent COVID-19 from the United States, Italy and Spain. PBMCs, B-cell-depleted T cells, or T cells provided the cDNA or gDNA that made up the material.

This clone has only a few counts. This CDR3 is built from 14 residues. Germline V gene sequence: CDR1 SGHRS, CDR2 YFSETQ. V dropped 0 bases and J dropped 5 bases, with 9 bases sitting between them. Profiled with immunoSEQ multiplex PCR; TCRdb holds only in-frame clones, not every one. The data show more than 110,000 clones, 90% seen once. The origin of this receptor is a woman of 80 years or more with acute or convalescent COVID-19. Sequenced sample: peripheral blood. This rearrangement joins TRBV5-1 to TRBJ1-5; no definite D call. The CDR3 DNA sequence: TGCGCCAGCAGCTTGGGGGCAGACGATCAGCCCCAGCATTTT. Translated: CASSLGADDQPQHF.